The clone carrying this TCR beta chain has only a few counts. The ends lost 3 bases at V and 0 bases at J; junction bases unmatched: 2. The length of the CDR3 is 13 residues. Germline CDR1 DFQATT, CDR2 SNEGSKA (reference sequence). TCRdb re-called the 5' RACE reads through MiXCR, storing one row per CDR3 protein. The data show 340,000 or so distinct CDR3 sequences, under 15% seen once. This record comes from a study of T cells after yellow fever vaccination. This chain connects TRBV20-1 to TRBJ2-7, with TRBD2 matching 7 bases. The receptor was isolated from a man younger than 35 who received the YFV17D yellow fever vaccine. Sequencing used CD4+ T cells sorted from PBMCs, obtained 15 days after the yellow fever booster vaccination. This chain's CDR3 is CSASGGNSYEQYF. CDR3 bases: TGCAGTGCTAGCGGGGGGAACTCCTACGAGCAGTACTTC.